This T cell receptor beta chain stems from a study of blood T cell repertoires in COVID-19. Overall study context: The United States, Italy and Spain supplied acute and convalescent COVID-19 samples.

Original processing methods: Estimated nucleated cell counts came from reference gene primer amplification. TCRdb's table, derived via immunoSEQ multiplex PCR, lists solely in-frame clones and lacks some. That table gives V, J and clone size, and the DNA gave D and trimming. The sample yields 200,000 to 300,000 clones, around 85% seen once. The CDR3 extends over 16 amino acids. The germline CDR1 and CDR2 sequences are MGHRA and YSYEKL. V was shortened by 0 bases and J by 4 bases, with 15 bases between the two germline ends. Participants, 18 to 89 years old, spanned around 26 US areas. The sequencing sample was made of PBMCs or T cells enriched from blood (not recorded which). This chain links TRBV4-1 with TRBJ1-2; TRBD1 is a possible D gene (5 bases). This receptor was identified in a woman in her 50s with acute COVID-19. DNA of the CDR3: TGCGCCAGCAGCCAAGATGTCGGCAGGGTTCGCTATGGCTACACCTTC. Translating it yields CASSQDVGRVRYGYTF.